Listed here are 27 T cell receptor beta chains from one sample, sequenced in a study of monozygotic twins with inflammatory bowel disease. For each CDR3 protein, TCRdb gives one entry from its re-call of the 5' RACE reads, without DNA. This table holds some 300,000 distinct CDR3 sequences. Sequencing input: blood. These receptors were taken from a human donor with ulcerative colitis or Crohn's disease, or a healthy co-twin of an affected twin (not recorded which).

This sequence joins TRBV12-3 or TRBV12-4 and TRBJ2-7; there is no DNA to check the TCRdb D call of TRBD1. The CDR3 consists of 14 residues. CDR3 sequence: CASIGHMGGYEQYF.

This chain links TRBV6-1 with TRBJ1-2. Germline V lookup: CDR1 MNHNS, CDR2 SASEGT. CDR3 length: 13 amino acids. Here the CDR3 reads CASSESYYYGYTF.

The chain carries TRBV20-1 and TRBJ2-5; TCRdb's D call, TRBD2, is unchecked because there is no DNA. Germline V gene data show CDR1 as DFQATT and CDR2 as SNEGSKA (reference sequence). CDR3 length: 16 residues. CDR3 sequence: CSARSPRAGPQETQYF.

The chain employs TRBV10-3 and TRBJ2-7; checking the TCRdb D call of TRBD1 is not possible without DNA. Germline CDR1 ENHRY, CDR2 SYGVKD. The length of the CDR3 is 13 residues. CDR3 residues: CAIRPGQNYEQYF.

CDR3 protein: CASNRGPSTDTQYF. The V call is TRBV7-9, the J call TRBJ2-3; with no DNA, the TCRdb D assignment of TRBD1 cannot be verified. CDR1 and CDR2 from the germline V gene are SEHNR and FQNEAQ (reference sequence). The CDR3 sequence is 14 residues long.

The chain links TRBV28 to TRBJ2-3; the TCRdb call, TRBD1, lacks DNA for checking. There are 17 residues in the CDR3. Germline CDR1 MDHEN, CDR2 SYDVKM. CDR3 residues: CASSLPEPGQGPDTQYF.

The rearrangement joins TRBV20-1 to TRBJ2-7; TCRdb calls TRBD1, which cannot be checked without DNA. CDR3 length: 13 residues. The germline V gene has CDR1 DFQATT and CDR2 SNEGSKA (reference sequence). The CDR3 sequence is CSAFRDRVYEQYF.

V gene TRBV7-2 combines with J gene TRBJ1-6. The CDR3 runs to 15 residues. Germline values: CDR1 SGHTA, CDR2 FQGNSA. CDR3 sequence reads: CASSLQQSYNSPLHF.

The CDR3 sequence is CASSSTGHVGAFF. The genes are TRBV7-2 and TRBJ1-1; TCRdb outputs TRBD1, but without DNA this stays unchecked. From germline, CDR1 is SGHTA and CDR2 FQGNSA. The CDR3 has 13 amino acids. Full variable domain (outside the CDR3, taken from reference TRBV7-2 and TRBJ1-1): GAGVSQSPSNKVTEKGKDVELRCDPISGHTALYWYRQSLGQGLEFLIYFQGNSAPDKSGLPSDRFSAERTGGSVSTLTIQRTQQEDSAVYLCASSSTGHVGAFFGQGTRLTVV.

The chain employs TRBV20-1 and TRBJ2-1; TCRdb gives TRBD1 as the D gene, but with no DNA this cannot be confirmed. CDR3 length: 16 residues. Germline lookup yields CDR1 DFQATT and CDR2 SNEGSKA (reference sequence). CDR3 loop: CSATASGRGSYNEQFF.

The J gene is TRBJ2-1, the V gene TRBV21-1; TCRdb's assignment of TRBD2 cannot be checked, as there is no DNA. TRBV21-1 is designated a pseudogene. The CDR3 extends over 16 amino acids. The CDR3 loop is CASSKSTSGGVYEQFF.

This sequence joins TRBV12-3 or TRBV12-4 and TRBJ1-6; TCRdb's D call, TRBD1, is unchecked because there is no DNA. The CDR3 contains 15 residues. CDR3 amino acids: CASRIRTGGSSPLHF.

The V and J genes are TRBV10-3 and TRBJ2-7; TCRdb designates TRBD2, a call that cannot be tested without DNA. CDR3 length: 15 residues. The germline gives CDR1 ENHRY, CDR2 SYGVKD. The CDR3: CAISEVGGPSYEQYF.

This chain connects TRBV7-9 to TRBJ1-6. Germline V lookup: CDR1 SEHNR, CDR2 FQNEAQ (reference sequence). The CDR3 has 15 amino acids. CDR3 region: CASSLRDGQNSPLHF.

The gene calls are TRBV19 and TRBJ2-7; the D gene TCRdb calls, TRBD2, cannot be checked with no DNA. Germline V lookup: CDR1 LNHDA, CDR2 SQIVND (reference sequence). This CDR3 region has 13 residues. The CDR3 region is CASSEGSIYEQYF.

This sequence joins TRBV20-1 and TRBJ2-5; the TCRdb D gene call, TRBD1, has no DNA to confirm it. Germline CDR1 and CDR2: DFQATT and SNEGSKA (reference sequence). The CDR3 runs to 13 residues. The CDR3 reads CSAISGGSETQYF.

The V call is TRBV5-6, the J call TRBJ2-3; TCRdb proposes TRBD2, but this gene call is untestable without DNA. There are 16 residues in the CDR3. The germline gives CDR1 SGHDT, CDR2 YYEEEE. CDR3 amino acids: CASSTIAGVRTDTQYF.

The chain combines TRBV18 with TRBJ2-3; there is no DNA to check the TCRdb D call of TRBD1. This CDR3 has 15 amino acids. Germline V CDR1 and CDR2: KGHSH, LQKENI. The CDR3 region is CASSSRDSHPDTQYF.

This chain links TRBV7-9 with TRBJ2-1; TCRdb lists TRBD2, though no DNA is available to test this call. This CDR3 spans 14 amino acids. Germline V gives CDR1 SEHNR, CDR2 FQNEAQ (reference sequence). CDR3 protein: CASRRASGYNEQFF.

V usage is TRBV7-8 and J usage is TRBJ2-5; checking the TCRdb D call of TRBD2 is not possible without DNA. Per germline, CDR1 SGHVS and CDR2 FQNEAQ. There are 14 residues in the CDR3. The CDR3 region is CASRRGLAMETQYF. The complete variable domain, with remaining parts taken from reference TRBV7-8 and TRBJ2-5, reads GAGVSQSPRYKVAKRGQDVALRCDPISGHVSLFWYQQALGQGPEFLTYFQNEAQLDKSGLPSDRFFAERPEGSVSTLKIQRTQQEDSAVYLCASRRGLAMETQYFGPGTRLLVL.

V is TRBV30 and J is TRBJ1-1. From germline, CDR1 is GTSNPN and CDR2 SVGIG (reference sequence). This CDR3 is 12 amino acids long. The CDR3 reads CACSRMGTEAFF. Full variable domain (remainder filled in from reference TRBV30 and TRBJ1-1): SQTIHQWPATLVQPVGSPLSLECTVEGTSNPNLYWYRQAAGRGLQLLFYSVGIGQISSEVPQNLSASRPQDRQFILSSKKLLLSDSGFYLCACSRMGTEAFFGQGTRLTVV.

The chain recombines TRBV28 with TRBJ2-7; TCRdb's D gene call, TRBD2, goes unchecked for lack of DNA. The CDR3 has 17 amino acids. Germline loops: CDR1 MDHEN, CDR2 SYDVKM. CDR3 region: CASSFSRLEGESYEQYF.

The chain combines TRBV7-8 with TRBJ2-1; TCRdb calls TRBD2, which cannot be checked without DNA. Germline-derived CDR1 and CDR2 are SGHVS and FQNEAQ. This CDR3 is built from 15 residues. The CDR3 spells CASTISGGNYNEQFF.

V usage is TRBV7-2 and J usage is TRBJ2-3. Germline values: CDR1 SGHTA, CDR2 FQGNSA. This CDR3 spans 15 amino acids. CDR3: CASSLVGTSYRTQYF.

The chain couples TRBV25-1 to TRBJ2-7. CDR3 length equals 12 residues. Germline values: CDR1 MGHDK, CDR2 SYGVNS. The CDR3 is CASRDRLYEQYF.

The V call is TRBV27, the J call TRBJ1-2; with no DNA, the TCRdb D assignment of TRBD1 cannot be verified. CDR3 length equals 14 residues. Germline lookup yields CDR1 MNHEY and CDR2 SMNVEV (reference sequence). CDR3 region: CASSLQGAGYGYTF.

J is TRBJ1-6 and V is TRBV7-2; the D gene TCRdb calls, TRBD1, cannot be checked with no DNA. CDR1 is SGHTA and CDR2 is FQGNSA in the germline V gene. The length of the CDR3 is 13 residues. The CDR3 loop is CAISTGQALPLHF.